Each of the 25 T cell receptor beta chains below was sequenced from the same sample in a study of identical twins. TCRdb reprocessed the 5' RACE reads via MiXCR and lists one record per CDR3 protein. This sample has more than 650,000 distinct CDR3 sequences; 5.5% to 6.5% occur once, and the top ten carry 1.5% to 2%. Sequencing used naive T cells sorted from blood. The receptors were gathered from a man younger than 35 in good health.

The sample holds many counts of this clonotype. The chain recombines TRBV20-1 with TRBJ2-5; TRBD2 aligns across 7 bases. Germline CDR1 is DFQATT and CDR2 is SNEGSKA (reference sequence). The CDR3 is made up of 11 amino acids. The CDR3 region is CSAREGETQYF. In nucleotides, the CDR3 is TGCAGCGCGAGGGAGGGGGAGACCCAGTACTTC.

For the CDR3, the DNA is TGTGCCAGCACGGGGTTACAAGAGACCCAGTACTTC. It encodes CASTGLQETQYF. The genes are TRBV2 and TRBJ2-5, with D possibly being TRBD2 (5 bases). The CDR3 loop spans 12 amino acids. V lost 7 bases to trimming and J lost 2 bases, with 8 bases between them. Germline loops: CDR1 SNHLY, CDR2 FYNNEI. Looking up the rest from reference TRBV2 and TRBJ2-5 gives the full variable domain: EPEVTQTPSHQVTQMGQEVILRCVPISNHLYFYWYRQILGQKVEFLVSFYNNEISEKSEIFDDQFSVERPDGSNFTLKIRSTKLEDSAMYFCASTGLQETQYFGPGTRLLVL.

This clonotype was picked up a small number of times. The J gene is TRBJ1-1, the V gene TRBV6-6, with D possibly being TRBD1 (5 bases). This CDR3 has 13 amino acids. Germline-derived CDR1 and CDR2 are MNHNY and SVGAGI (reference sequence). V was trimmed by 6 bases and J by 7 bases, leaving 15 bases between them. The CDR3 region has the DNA TGTGCCAGCAGCAGTGGGACCGCCCGTGAAGCTTTCTTT. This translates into CASSSGTAREAFF.

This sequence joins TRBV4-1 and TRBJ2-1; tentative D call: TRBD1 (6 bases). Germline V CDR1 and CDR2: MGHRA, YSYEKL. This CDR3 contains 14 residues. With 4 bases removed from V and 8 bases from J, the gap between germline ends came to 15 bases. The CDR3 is CASSPTGIGDEQFF. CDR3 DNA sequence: TGCGCCAGCAGCCCTACAGGGATAGGCGATGAGCAGTTCTTC.

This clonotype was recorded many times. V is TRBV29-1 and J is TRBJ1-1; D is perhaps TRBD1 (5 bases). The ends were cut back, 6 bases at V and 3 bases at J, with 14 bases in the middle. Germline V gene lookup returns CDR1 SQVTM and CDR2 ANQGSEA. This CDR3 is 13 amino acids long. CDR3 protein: CSVGGGSHTEAFF. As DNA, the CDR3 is TGCAGCGTCGGCGGGGGGTCCCACACTGAAGCTTTCTTT.

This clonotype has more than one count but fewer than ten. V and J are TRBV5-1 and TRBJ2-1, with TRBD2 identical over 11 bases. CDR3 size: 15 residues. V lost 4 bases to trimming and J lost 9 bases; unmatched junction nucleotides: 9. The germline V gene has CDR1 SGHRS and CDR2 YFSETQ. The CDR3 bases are TGCGCCAGCAGCGGGGGACTAGCGGACCACATTGAGCAGTTCTTC. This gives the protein CASSGGLADHIEQFF.

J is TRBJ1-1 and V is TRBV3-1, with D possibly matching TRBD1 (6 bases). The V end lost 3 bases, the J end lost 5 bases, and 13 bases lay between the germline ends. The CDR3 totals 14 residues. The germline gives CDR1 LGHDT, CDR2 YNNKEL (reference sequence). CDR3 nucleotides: TGTGCCAGCAGCCAGGGGGGGGCTGGAACTGAAGCTTTCTTT. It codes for CASSQGGAGTEAFF.

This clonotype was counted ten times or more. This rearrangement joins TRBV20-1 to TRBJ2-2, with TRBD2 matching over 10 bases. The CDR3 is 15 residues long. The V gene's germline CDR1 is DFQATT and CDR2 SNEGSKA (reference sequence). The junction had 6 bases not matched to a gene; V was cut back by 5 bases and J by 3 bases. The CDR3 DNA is TGCAGTGCTGTTAATAGCGGGAGGCACACCGGGGAGCTGTTTTTT. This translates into CSAVNSGRHTGELFF.

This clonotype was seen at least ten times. The CDR3 region has the DNA TGCGCCAGCAGCCTACGGGGGCTTAATGAAAAACTGTTTTTT. It yields the protein CASSLRGLNEKLFF. This sequence joins TRBV5-1 and TRBJ1-4; a possible D gene is TRBD1 (6 bases). The CDR3 spans 14 residues. Trimming cost V 4 bases and J 4 bases, with 11 bases left between them. Germline CDR1 is SGHRS and CDR2 is YFSETQ.

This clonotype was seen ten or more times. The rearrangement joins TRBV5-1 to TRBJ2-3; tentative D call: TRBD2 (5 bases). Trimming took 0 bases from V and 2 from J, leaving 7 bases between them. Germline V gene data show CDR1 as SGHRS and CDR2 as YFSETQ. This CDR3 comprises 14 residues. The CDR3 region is CASSLVDYTDTQYF. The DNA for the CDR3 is TGCGCCAGCAGCTTGGTTGACTACACAGATACGCAGTATTTT.

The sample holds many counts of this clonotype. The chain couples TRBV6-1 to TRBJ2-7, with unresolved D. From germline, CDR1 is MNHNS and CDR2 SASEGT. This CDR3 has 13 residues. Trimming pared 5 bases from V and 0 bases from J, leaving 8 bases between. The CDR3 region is CASSPLGSYEQYV. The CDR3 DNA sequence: TGTGCCAGCAGTCCCTTAGGCTCCTACGAGCAGTACGTC.

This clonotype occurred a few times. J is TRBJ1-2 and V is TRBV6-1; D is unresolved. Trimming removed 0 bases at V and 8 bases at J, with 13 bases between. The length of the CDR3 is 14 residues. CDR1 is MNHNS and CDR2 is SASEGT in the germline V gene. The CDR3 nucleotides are TGTGCCAGCAGTGAAGCGCTTCGAGGGTCCGGCTACACCTTC. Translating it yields CASSEALRGSGYTF.

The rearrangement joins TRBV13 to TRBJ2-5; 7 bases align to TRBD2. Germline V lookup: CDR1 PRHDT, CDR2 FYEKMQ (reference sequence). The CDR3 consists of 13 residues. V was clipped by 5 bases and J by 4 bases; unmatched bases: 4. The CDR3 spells CASSPREAETQYF. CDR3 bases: TGTGCCAGCAGCCCCCGGGAGGCAGAGACCCAGTACTTC.

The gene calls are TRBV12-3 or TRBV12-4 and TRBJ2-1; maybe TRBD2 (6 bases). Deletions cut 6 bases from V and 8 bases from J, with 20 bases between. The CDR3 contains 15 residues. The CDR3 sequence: CASSQWGTDSYEQFF. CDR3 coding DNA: TGTGCCAGCAGCCAGTGGGGGACTGATAGTTATGAGCAGTTCTTC.

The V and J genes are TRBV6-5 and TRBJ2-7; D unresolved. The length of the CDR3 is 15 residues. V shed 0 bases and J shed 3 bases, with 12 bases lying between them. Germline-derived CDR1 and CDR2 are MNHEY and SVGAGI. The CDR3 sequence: CASSYSGIAYYEQYF. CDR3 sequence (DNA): TGTGCCAGCAGTTACTCAGGGATCGCCTACTACGAGCAGTACTTC.

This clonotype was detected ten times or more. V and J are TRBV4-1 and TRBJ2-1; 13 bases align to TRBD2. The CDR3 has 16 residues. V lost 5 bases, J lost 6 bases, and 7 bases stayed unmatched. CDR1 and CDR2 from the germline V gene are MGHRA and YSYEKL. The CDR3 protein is CASSFWGTSGANEQFF. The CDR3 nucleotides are TGCGCCAGCAGCTTTTGGGGGACTAGCGGGGCCAATGAGCAGTTCTTC.

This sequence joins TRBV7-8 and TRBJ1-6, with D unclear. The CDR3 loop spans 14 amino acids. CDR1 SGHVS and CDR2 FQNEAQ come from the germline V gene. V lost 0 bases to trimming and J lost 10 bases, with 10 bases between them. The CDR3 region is CASSLAREESPLHF. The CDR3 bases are TGTGCCAGCAGCTTAGCGCGGGAGGAATCACCCCTCCACTTT.

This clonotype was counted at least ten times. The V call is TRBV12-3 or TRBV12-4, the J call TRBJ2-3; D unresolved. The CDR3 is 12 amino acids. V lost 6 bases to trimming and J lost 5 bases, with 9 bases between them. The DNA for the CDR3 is TGTGCCAGCAGGGCCGCCTTAGATACGCAGTATTTT. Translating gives CASRAALDTQYF.

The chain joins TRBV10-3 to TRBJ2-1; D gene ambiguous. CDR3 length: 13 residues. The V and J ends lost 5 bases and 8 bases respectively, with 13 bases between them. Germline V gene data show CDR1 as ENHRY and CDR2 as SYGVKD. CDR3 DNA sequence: TGTGCCATCAGTTTGGTCAAGAACGATGAGCAGTTCTTC. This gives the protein CAISLVKNDEQFF.

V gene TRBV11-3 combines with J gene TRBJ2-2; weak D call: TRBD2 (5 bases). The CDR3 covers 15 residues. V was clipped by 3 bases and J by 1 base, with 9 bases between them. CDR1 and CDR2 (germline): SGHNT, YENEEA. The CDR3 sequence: CASSFGLGNTGELFF. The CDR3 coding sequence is TGTGCCAGCAGCTTCGGACTGGGGAACACCGGGGAGCTGTTTTTT.

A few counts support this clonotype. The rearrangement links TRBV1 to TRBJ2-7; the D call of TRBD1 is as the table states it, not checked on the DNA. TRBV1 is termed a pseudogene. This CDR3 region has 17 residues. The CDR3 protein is CTSSQSRTGGGSYEQYF. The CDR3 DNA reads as TGCACCAGCAGCCAATCTCGGACGGGCGGTGGGTCCTACGAGCAGTACTTC.

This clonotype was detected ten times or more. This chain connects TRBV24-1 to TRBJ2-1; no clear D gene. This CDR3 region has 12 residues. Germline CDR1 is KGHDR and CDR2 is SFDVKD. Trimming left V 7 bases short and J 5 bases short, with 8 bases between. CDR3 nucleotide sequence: TGTGCCACCAGAGACACCCACAATGAGCAGTTCTTC. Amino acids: CATRDTHNEQFF.

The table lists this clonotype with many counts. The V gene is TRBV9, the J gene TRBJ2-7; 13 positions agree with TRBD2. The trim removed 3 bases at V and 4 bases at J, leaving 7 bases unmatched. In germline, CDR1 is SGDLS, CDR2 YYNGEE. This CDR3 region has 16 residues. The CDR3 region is CASSATGTSGNYEQYF. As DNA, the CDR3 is TGTGCCAGCAGCGCAACCGGGACTAGCGGGAATTACGAGCAGTACTTC.

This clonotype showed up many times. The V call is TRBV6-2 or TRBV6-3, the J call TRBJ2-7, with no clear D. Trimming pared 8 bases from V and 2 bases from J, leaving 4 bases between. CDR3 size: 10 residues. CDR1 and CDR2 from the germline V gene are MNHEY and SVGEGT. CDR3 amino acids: CASGTYEQYF. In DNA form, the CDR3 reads TGTGCCAGCGGAACCTACGAGCAGTACTTC.

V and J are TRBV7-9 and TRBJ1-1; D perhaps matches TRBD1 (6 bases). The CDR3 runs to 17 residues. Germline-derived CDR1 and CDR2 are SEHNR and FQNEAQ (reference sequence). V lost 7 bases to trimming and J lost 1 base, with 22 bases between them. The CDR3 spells CASTKRLGLTGNTEAFF. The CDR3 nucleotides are TGTGCCAGCACCAAAAGGCTGGGATTGACAGGGAACACTGAAGCTTTCTTT.